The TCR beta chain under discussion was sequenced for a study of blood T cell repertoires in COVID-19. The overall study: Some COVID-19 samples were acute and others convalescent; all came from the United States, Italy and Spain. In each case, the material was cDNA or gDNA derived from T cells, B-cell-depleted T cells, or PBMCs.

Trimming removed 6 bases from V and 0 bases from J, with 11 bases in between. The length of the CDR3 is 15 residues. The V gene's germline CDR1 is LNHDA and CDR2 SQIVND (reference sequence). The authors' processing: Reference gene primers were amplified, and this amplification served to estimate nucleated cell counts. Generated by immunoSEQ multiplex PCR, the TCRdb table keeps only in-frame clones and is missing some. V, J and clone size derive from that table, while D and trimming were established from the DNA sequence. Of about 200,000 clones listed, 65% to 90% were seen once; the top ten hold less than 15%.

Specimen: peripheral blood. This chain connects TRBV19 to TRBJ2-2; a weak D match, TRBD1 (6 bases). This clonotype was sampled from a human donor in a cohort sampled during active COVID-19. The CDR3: CASSPGTTNTGELFF. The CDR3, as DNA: TGTGCCAGTAGCCCCGGGACAACGAACACCGGGGAGCTGTTTTTT.